One sample yielded the 2 T cell receptor beta chains listed below, sequenced in a study of Graves' ophthalmopathy and Graves' hyperthyroidism. Researchers took RNA transcripts and amplified TCR beta CDR3 regions from them. Scientists carried out first-round RT-PCR using HTBI primers and then a second-round multiplex PCR. A single record per CDR3 protein comes from TCRdb applying MiXCR to the multiplex PCR reads. The table lists under 800,000 distinct CDR3 sequences, 22% of them singletons. The sequencing sample was made of peripheral blood. The receptors originated from a woman aged 18-30 years with stable Graves' hyperthyroidism. Some clones in this sample may be carry-over from other donors' samples.

This clonotype was found many times. The chain carries TRBV15 and TRBJ2-5, with 9 bases that match TRBD1. J lost 1 base, V lost 2 bases, and 2 bases had no gene match. The CDR3 contains 15 residues. Germline V gives CDR1 LNHNV, CDR2 YYDKDF (reference sequence). CDR3 in DNA: TGTGCCACCAGCAGAAACAGGGGGCTCCAAGAGACCCAGTACTTC. Its translation is CATSRNRGLQETQYF.

This clonotype was detected a few times. This CDR3 is CASSPAGAGQYF. The CDR3 DNA is TGTGCCAGCAGCCCAGCGGGGGCAGGGCAGTACTTC. V and J are TRBV7-2 and TRBJ2-7, with 8 bases lining up with TRBD2. CDR1 and CDR2 from the germline V gene are SGHTA and FQGNSA. This CDR3 contains 12 residues. J gave up 9 bases and V 5 bases, and 6 bases lay outside the gene matches.